This T cell receptor beta chain was captured by sequencing in a study of blood T cell repertoires in COVID-19. About the study: T cells, B-cell-depleted T cells, or PBMCs provided the cDNA or gDNA that served as material.

This clone appeared a single time. Libraries were prepared by immunoSEQ multiplex PCR; TCRdb keeps only in-frame clonotypes and omits some of them. This table has around 150,000 clones, around 90% appearing once. Germline CDR1 is LNHDA and CDR2 is SQIVND (reference sequence). Unmatched junction bases numbered 2, after V lost 4 bases and J lost 3 bases. The CDR3 extends over 13 amino acids. The chain has TRBV19 and TRBJ2-7; 8 bases align to TRBD1. The sequencing input was peripheral blood. This TCR derives from a man in his sixties with acute or convalescent COVID-19. CDR3 in DNA: TGTGCCAGTAGTACAGGGGGCGTCTACGAGCAGTACTTC. Translation gives CASSTGGVYEQYF.